These 3 T cell receptor beta chains were all obtained from the same sample, sequenced in a study of T cell changes during pregnancy in multiple sclerosis (dated by TCRdb to between 2017 and 2020). The library was built by means of the immunoSEQ multiplex PCR assay. TCRdb re-hosts the immuneACCESS table, in-frame sequences only. Its copies lack some clones; in the studies checked, an unresolved V gene accounts for under half of them, and the cause for the rest is not known. The sample yields 15,000 to 17,000 clones; roughly four fifths were counted once. The ten largest clonotypes hold about 15% of the sample. The material was CD8+ T cells from peripheral blood mononuclear cells, obtained after pregnancy. The receptors derive from a female donor in good health, enrolled as a control in a pregnancy study.

The chain joins TRBV28 to TRBJ2-3; a weak D match, TRBD2 (7 bases). The CDR3 has 15 residues. Trimming stripped 2 bases from V and 3 bases from J, with 12 bases between. Germline V lookup: CDR1 MDHEN, CDR2 SYDVKM. The CDR3 region has the DNA TGTGCCAGCAGTTTAAGGGAGGGGGAGACAGATACGCAGTATTTT. Protein: CASSLREGETDTQYF.

This clone is a singleton in its sample. The rearrangement links TRBV9 to TRBJ2-3; TRBD2 matches at 13 bases. Germline V lookup: CDR1 SGDLS, CDR2 YYNGEE. The CDR3 is made up of 17 amino acids. V trimming: 3 bases; J trimming: 4 bases; junction bases outside the gene matches: 8. The chain's CDR3 is CASSAHSGLAGADTQYF. The CDR3 DNA follows: TGTGCCAGCAGCGCCCACTCAGGACTAGCGGGAGCAGATACGCAGTATTTT. Supplemented by reference TRBV9 and TRBJ2-3, the full variable domain reads DSGVTQTPKHLITATGQRVTLRCSPRSGDLSVYWYQQSLDQGLQFLIQYYNGEERAKGNILERFSAQQFPDLHSELNLSSLELGDSALYFCASSAHSGLAGADTQYFGPGTRLTVL.

This clone occurred a few times. The genes are TRBV21-1 and TRBJ1-1; whether TRBD1, the table's D call, matches the DNA was not checked. TRBV21-1 is deemed a pseudogene. The CDR3 spans 12 residues. The CDR3 sequence: CASSNRNTEAFF. In DNA form, the CDR3 reads TGTGCCAGCAGCAACAGGAACACTGAAGCTTTCTTT.